Listed below are T cell receptor beta chains from one sample, sequenced in a study of blood T cell repertoires in COVID-19. The protocol was immunoSEQ multiplex PCR, while the TCRdb copy is restricted to in-frame clones and leaves out a portion. In the table there are about 210,000 clones, around 83% of which are singletons. Specimen: PBMCs or T cells enriched from blood (not recorded which). The receptors were gathered from a woman in her forties in a cohort exposed to, infected with or recovered from COVID-19 (not recorded which). CDR3s include the opening cysteine and the closing phenylalanine or tryptophan. D genes are given only for firm matches. Not every row has a clone size; where given, it reads once, few, many or a size class.

TRBJ2-7 | TRBV10-3 | TRBD2 | - | CATASGIHPEQYF | TGTGCCACCGCTAGCGGGATACATCCCGAGCAGTACTTC
TRBJ2-1 | TRBV20-1 | - | - | CSAAINEQFF | TGCAGTGCTGCGATCAATGAGCAGTTCTTC
TRBJ2-3 | TRBV29-1 | - | - | CSVGIGQTVADTQYF | TGCAGCGTTGGGATTGGGCAGACGGTTGCAGATACGCAGTATTTT
TRBJ2-3 | TRBV7-2 | TRBD2 | - | CASGAGWTSLTDTQYF | TGTGCCAGCGGCGCCGGGTGGACTAGTTTAACAGATACGCAGTATTTT
TRBJ2-1 | TRBV4-1 | TRBD2 | - | CASSPQRETYNEQFF | TGCGCCAGCAGCCCCCAGCGGGAGACCTACAATGAGCAGTTCTTC
TRBJ2-7 | TRBV12-5 | TRBD2 | once | CASGFEIAGGSYEQYF | TGTGCTAGTGGTTTCGAAATAGCGGGAGGATCCTACGAGCAGTACTTC
TRBJ1-2 | TRBV5-1 | TRBD1 | - | CASSLMTGTGVGYTF | TGCGCCAGCAGCTTAATGACCGGGACAGGGGTGGGCTACACCTTC
TRBJ1-1 | TRBV27 | - | - | CASSLSSYTEAFF | TGTGCCAGCAGTTTATCCAGTTACACTGAAGCTTTCTTT
TRBJ1-5 | TRBV30 | - | - | CAWRGGLSNQPQHF | TGTGCCTGGAGGGGTGGACTGAGCAATCAGCCCCAGCATTTT
TRBJ2-7 | TRBV9 | TRBD2 | - | CASSPSSSSGRVIAYEQYF | TGTGCCAGCAGCCCCTCATCCTCTAGCGGGAGAGTGATAGCCTACGAGCAGTACTTC
TRBJ1-2 | TRBV4-2 | TRBD1 | - | CASSQDWQGAVYGYTF | TGTGCCAGCAGCCAAGATTGGCAGGGGGCTGTCTATGGCTACACCTTC
TRBJ2-5 | TRBV10-3 | - | - | CAINNQVQETQYF | TGTGCCATCAATAACCAGGTACAAGAGACCCAGTACTTC
TRBJ2-5 | TRBV25-1 | TRBD2 | - | CASSEWGLAGEGETQYF | TGTGCCAGCAGTGAATGGGGACTAGCGGGAGAGGGCGAGACCCAGTACTTC
TRBJ1-2 | TRBV27 | - | - | CASSPVCGYTF | TGTGCCAGCAGTCCTGTCTGTGGCTACACCTTC
TRBJ1-1 | TRBV3-1/TRBV3-2 | TRBD1 | few | CASSLTGGTEAFF | TGTGCCAGCAGCTTAACAGGGGGCACTGAAGCTTTCTTT
TRBJ2-3 | TRBV6-5 | TRBD2 | - | CAGERTSEIDTQYF | TGTGCCGGCGAGAGGACTAGCGAGATAGATACGCAGTATTTT
TRBJ1-5 | TRBV24-1 | TRBD1 | - | CATSDSRQGSQPQHF | TGTGCCACCAGTGACTCGAGACAGGGGTCTCAGCCCCAGCATTTT
TRBJ1-4 | TRBV3-1/TRBV3-2 | - | - | CASSQQGSNEKLFF | TGTGCCAGCAGCCAACAGGGTTCCAATGAAAAACTGTTTTTT
TRBJ2-1 | TRBV13 | - | - | CASRQGNNEQFF | TGTGCCAGCAGGCAGGGTAACAATGAGCAGTTCTTC
TRBJ2-7 | TRBV10-3 | TRBD2 | - | CAISDIAGRSYEQYF | TGTGCCATCAGTGATATAGCGGGGCGCTCCTACGAGCAGTACTTC
TRBJ1-2 | TRBV9 | TRBD1 | - | CASSPLDREKNGYTF | TGTGCCAGCAGCCCTTTAGACAGGGAGAAGAATGGCTACACCTTC
TRBJ2-4 | TRBV19 | TRBD1 | - | CASSTSHDRGRALIAKNIQYF | TGTGCCAGTAGTACCTCCCACGACAGGGGCCGCGCCCTTATAGCCAAAAACATTCAGTACTTC
TRBJ1-2 | TRBV27 | - | - | CASSLSGSYGYTF | TGTGCCAGCAGTTTATCGGGCAGCTATGGCTACACCTTC
TRBJ2-5 | TRBV6-6 | - | - | CASRERLQETQYF | TGTGCCAGCAGGGAACGACTACAAGAGACCCAGTACTTC
TRBJ1-2 | TRBV6-5 | - | - | CASSRGGANYGYTF | TGTGCCAGCAGCCGGGGAGGGGCCAACTATGGCTACACCTTC
TRBJ1-1 | TRBV12-5 | TRBD1 | - | CASGRPGQGSSNTEAFF | TGTGCTAGTGGACGGCCGGGACAGGGGAGCTCGAACACTGAAGCTTTCTTT
TRBJ2-1 | TRBV7-2 | - | - | CASSLHSDEQFF | TGTGCCAGCAGCTTACACTCCGATGAGCAGTTCTTC
TRBJ2-2 | TRBV7-7 | - | - | CASSRTRSEAGELFF | TGTGCCAGCAGCCGAACCCGGAGTGAAGCCGGGGAGCTGTTTTTT
TRBJ2-2 | TRBV18 | - | - | CASSLRTANTGELFF | TGTGCCAGCTCACTCCGGACAGCGAACACCGGGGAGCTGTTTTTT
TRBJ1-5 | TRBV4-1 | - | - | CASSQSLRTGNQPQHF | TGCGCCAGCAGCCAGTCACTTAGGACAGGCAATCAGCCCCAGCATTTT
TRBJ1-1 | TRBV5-4 | - | - | CASSEYGEAFF | TGTGCCAGCAGCGAGTACGGTGAAGCTTTCTTT
TRBJ1-6 | TRBV5-5 | TRBD1 | - | CASSPGGQGMGWVNSPLHF | TGTGCCAGCAGCCCGGGAGGACAGGGGATGGGGTGGGTCAATTCACCCCTCCACTTT
TRBJ2-3 | TRBV6-5 | - | once | CASRSGSTDTQYF | TGTGCCAGCAGGTCGGGTAGCACAGATACGCAGTATTTT
TRBJ1-1 | TRBV7-6 | - | - | CASSLADRNTEAFF | TGTGCCAGCAGCTTAGCTGACAGGAACACTGAAGCTTTCTTT
TRBJ2-5 | TRBV14 | TRBD2 | - | CASSPGLAIQETQYF | TGTGCCAGCAGCCCGGGACTAGCGATCCAAGAGACCCAGTACTTC
TRBJ2-1 | TRBV2 | TRBD2 | - | CASVGGNQPSQFF | TGTGCCAGCGTCGGGGGGAATCAACCCTCTCAGTTCTTC
TRBJ2-7 | TRBV10-3 | TRBD1 | - | CAIGLTGQGDYEQYF | TGTGCCATCGGTTTAACGGGACAGGGGGACTACGAGCAGTACTTC
TRBJ2-3 | TRBV6-5 | TRBD1 | - | CASSRDRAAADTQYF | TGTGCCAGCAGCCGGGACAGGGCGGCGGCAGATACGCAGTATTTT
TRBJ2-2 | TRBV9 | TRBD2 | - | CASSDWGGGQTGELFF | TGTGCCAGCAGCGACTGGGGCGGGGGGCAGACCGGGGAGCTGTTTTTT
TRBJ2-2 | TRBV19 | - | - | CASSTQGLGELFF | TGTGCCAGTAGTACACAGGGTCTCGGGGAGCTGTTTTTT
TRBJ1-5 | TRBV15 | - | - | CATRLEGNQPQHF | TGTGCCACCAGACTTGAGGGCAATCAGCCCCAGCATTTT
TRBJ1-1 | TRBV5-1 | TRBD1 | few | CASSVGPTGGTEAFF | TGCGCCAGCAGCGTTGGCCCGACAGGGGGCACTGAAGCTTTCTTT
TRBJ1-2 | TRBV7-8 | TRBD1 | - | CASSPGPRQGWGSYGYTF | TGTGCCAGCAGCCCTGGGCCTAGACAGGGATGGGGGAGCTATGGCTACACCTTC
TRBJ2-7 | TRBV7-2 | TRBD2 | - | CASSSWTSETYEQYF | TGTGCCAGCAGCTCCTGGACTAGCGAAACCTACGAGCAGTACTTC
TRBJ1-1 | TRBV5-1 | - | - | CASSLDRVAFF | TGCGCCAGCAGCTTGGATCGGGTGGCTTTCTTT
TRBJ2-3 | TRBV19 | TRBD2 | - | CATTRGVRTDTQYF | TGTGCCACAACCCGGGGGGTGAGGACAGATACGCAGTATTTT
TRBJ2-3 | TRBV19 | - | - | CASSVQETRPSTDTQYF | TGTGCCAGTAGTGTACAGGAAACCCGGCCTAGCACAGATACGCAGTATTTT
TRBJ1-1 | TRBV25-1 | - | - | CASSTDGENTEAFF | TGTGCCAGCAGTACCGACGGGGAGAACACTGAAGCTTTCTTT
TRBJ2-2 | TRBV6-2/TRBV6-3 | TRBD2 | many | CASSYVKREGWSTGELFF | TGTGCCAGCAGTTATGTTAAGCGGGAGGGCTGGAGCACCGGGGAGCTGTTTTTT
TRBJ1-2 | TRBV27 | - | - | CASSLSSGYQGYGYTF | TGTGCCAGCAGTTTATCGTCAGGTTATCAGGGCTATGGCTACACCTTC
TRBJ1-2 | TRBV4-2 | - | - | CASSQVEQFNGYTF | TGTGCCAGCAGCCAAGTGGAACAGTTCAATGGCTACACCTTC